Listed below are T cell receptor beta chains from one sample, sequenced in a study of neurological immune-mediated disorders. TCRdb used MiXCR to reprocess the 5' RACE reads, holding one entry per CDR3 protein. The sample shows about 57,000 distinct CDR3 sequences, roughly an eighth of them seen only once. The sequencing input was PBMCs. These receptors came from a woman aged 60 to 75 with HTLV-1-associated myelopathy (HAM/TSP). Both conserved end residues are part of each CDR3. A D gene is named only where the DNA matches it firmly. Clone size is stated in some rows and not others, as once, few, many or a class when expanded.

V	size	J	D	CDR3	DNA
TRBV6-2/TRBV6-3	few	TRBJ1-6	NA	CASSLRTASPLHF	TGTGCCAGCAGCCTTCGCACAGCTTCACCCCTCCACTTT
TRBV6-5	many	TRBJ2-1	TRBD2	CASSYSIQAGGNNEQFF	TGTGCCAGCAGTTACTCGATACAAGCGGGAGGGAACAATGAGCAGTTCTTC
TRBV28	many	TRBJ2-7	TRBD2	CASSTQRERYSYEQYF	TGTGCCAGCAGCACGCAGCGGGAGAGGTACTCCTACGAGCAGTACTTC
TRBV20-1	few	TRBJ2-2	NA	CSARESGAGVTGELFF	TGCAGTGCTAGAGAATCTGGGGCAGGGGTCACCGGGGAGCTGTTTTTT
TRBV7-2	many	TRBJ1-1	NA	CASSARTGNTEAFF	TGTGCCAGCAGCGCAAGGACGGGGAACACTGAAGCTTTCTTT
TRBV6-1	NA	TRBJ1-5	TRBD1	CASSEDRTYNQPQHF	TGTGCCAGCAGTGAGGACAGGACATACAATCAGCCCCAGCATTTT
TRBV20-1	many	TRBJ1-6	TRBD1	CSATFGDRASPLHF	TGCAGTGCTACTTTCGGGGACAGGGCTTCACCCCTCCACTTT
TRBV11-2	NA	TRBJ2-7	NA	CASSLGSRPYEQYF	TGTGCCAGCAGCTTAGGCAGCAGACCCTACGAGCAGTACTTC
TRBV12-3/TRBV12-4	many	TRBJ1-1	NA	CASNLGAGELEAFF	TGTGCCAGCAATCTGGGGGCAGGTGAGCTTGAAGCTTTCTTT
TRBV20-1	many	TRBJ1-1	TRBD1	CSASRPGQGADTEAFF	TGCAGTGCTTCCCGACCGGGACAGGGGGCGGACACTGAAGCTTTCTTT
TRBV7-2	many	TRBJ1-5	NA	CASSLGTGRLPQHF	TGTGCCAGCAGCTTAGGGACGGGTCGTCTGCCCCAGCATTTT
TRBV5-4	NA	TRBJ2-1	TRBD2	CASSGSTSGHYKEQFF	TGCGCCAGCAGCGGAAGTACTAGCGGACACTACAAGGAGCAGTTCTTC
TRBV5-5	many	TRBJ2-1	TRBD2	CASSLRAGLADNEQFF	TGTGCCAGCAGCTTGCGAGCGGGACTAGCAGACAATGAGCAGTTCTTC
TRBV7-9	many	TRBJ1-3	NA	CASSLEGDGNTIYF	TGTGCCAGCAGCTTAGAGGGGGATGGAAACACCATATATTTT
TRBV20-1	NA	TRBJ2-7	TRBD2	CSALFSGSGYEQYF	TGCAGTGCGTTGTTTAGCGGGAGTGGGTACGAGCAGTACTTC
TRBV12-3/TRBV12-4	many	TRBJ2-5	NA	CASSLGSWRETQYF	TGTGCCAGCAGTTTAGGATCCTGGCGGGAGACCCAGTACTTC
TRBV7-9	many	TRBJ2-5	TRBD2	CASSSTRLAEPGETQYF	TGTGCCAGCAGCTCAACAAGGCTAGCGGAGCCGGGAGAGACCCAGTACTTC
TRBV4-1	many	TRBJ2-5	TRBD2	CASSQGARLAGELETQYF	TGCGCCAGCAGCCAAGGGGCGCGCCTAGCGGGAGAGTTAGAGACCCAGTACTTC
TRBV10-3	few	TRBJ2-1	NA	CAIREPRELYNEQFF	TGTGCCATCAGGGAACCACGGGAGCTTTACAATGAGCAGTTCTTC
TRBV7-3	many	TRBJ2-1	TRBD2	CASSVTSGRDNEQFF	TGTGCCAGCAGCGTGACTAGCGGGAGGGACAATGAGCAGTTCTTC
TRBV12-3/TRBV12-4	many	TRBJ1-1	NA	CASSLGNSAFF	TGTGCCAGCAGTTTAGGCAATTCGGCTTTCTTT
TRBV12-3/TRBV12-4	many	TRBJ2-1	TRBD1	CASIPDRGAIPLF	TGTGCCAGCATCCCGGACAGGGGCGCCATCCCCCTCTTC
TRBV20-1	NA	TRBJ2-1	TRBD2	CSARDLLAGGTTEQFF	TGCAGTGCTAGAGACTTACTAGCGGGAGGTACCACTGAGCAGTTCTTC
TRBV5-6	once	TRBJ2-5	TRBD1	CASSRPGQGKETQYF	TGTGCCAGCAGCAGACCGGGACAGGGGAAAGAGACCCAGTACTTC
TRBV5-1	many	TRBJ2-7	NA	CASSLRGWGKGYEQYF	TGCGCCAGCAGCTTGAGGGGGTGGGGGAAAGGATACGAGCAGTACTTC
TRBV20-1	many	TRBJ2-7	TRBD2	CSARAPSGGTYEQYF	TGCAGTGCTAGAGCCCCTAGCGGGGGTACCTACGAGCAGTACTTC
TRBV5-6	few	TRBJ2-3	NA	CASSSTGDTDTQYF	TGTGCCAGCAGCTCGACGGGAGACACAGATACGCAGTATTTT
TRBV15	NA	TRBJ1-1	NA	CATNRVAAPNTEAFF	TGTGCCACCAACAGAGTGGCAGCCCCGAACACTGAAGCTTTCTTT
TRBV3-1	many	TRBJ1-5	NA	CASSPLGNQPQHF	TGTGCCAGCAGCCCCCTCGGCAATCAGCCCCAGCATTTT
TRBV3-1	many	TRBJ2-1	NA	CASSQGGSGYNEQFF	TGTGCCAGCAGCCAAGGTGGTAGCGGATACAATGAGCAGTTCTTC
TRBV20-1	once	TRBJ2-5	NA	CSASKGPQETHYF	TGCAGTGCCAGTAAGGGGCCGCAAGAGACCCATTACTTC
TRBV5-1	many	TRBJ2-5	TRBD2	CASSLGLAGESETQYF	TGCGCCAGCAGCTTGGGACTAGCGGGAGAGTCAGAGACCCAGTACTTC
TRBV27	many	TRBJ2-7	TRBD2	CASSLQTSGRTYEQYF	TGTGCCAGCAGTTTGCAAACTAGCGGGAGAACGTACGAGCAGTACTTC
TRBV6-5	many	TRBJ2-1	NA	CASSSEPGEIGEQFF	TGTGCCAGCTCTTCGGAGCCGGGAGAGATCGGTGAGCAGTTCTTC
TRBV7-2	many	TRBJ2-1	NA	CASSLFRSTNEQFF	TGTGCCAGCAGCTTATTTAGGAGTACAAATGAGCAGTTCTTC
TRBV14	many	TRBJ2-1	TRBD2	CASSRGLVNEQFF	TGTGCCAGCAGCCGGGGACTAGTCAATGAGCAGTTCTTC
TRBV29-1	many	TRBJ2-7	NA	CSVEVPARPEQYF	TGCAGCGTTGAAGTTCCGGCCCGCCCCGAGCAGTACTTC
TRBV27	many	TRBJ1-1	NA	CASSLTPRGKNTEAFF	TGTGCCAGCAGTTTAACTCCCCGAGGGAAGAACACTGAAGCTTTCTTT
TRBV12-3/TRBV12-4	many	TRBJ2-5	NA	CASSQTGSPVKTQYF	TGTGCCAGCAGCCAAACAGGGTCCCCGGTAAAGACCCAGTACTTC
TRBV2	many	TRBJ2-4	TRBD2	CASTRLAGDLSGENIQYF	TGTGCCAGCACCCGACTAGCGGGAGATCTCTCGGGGGAAAACATTCAGTACTTC
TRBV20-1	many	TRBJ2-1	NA	CSAPPAGSSYNEQFF	TGCAGTGCCCCCCCGGCGGGCAGCTCCTACAATGAGCAGTTCTTC
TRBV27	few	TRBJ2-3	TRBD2	CASSMRGTNTDTQYF	TGTGCCAGCAGCATGCGCGGGACTAACACAGATACGCAGTATTTT
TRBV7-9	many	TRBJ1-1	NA	CASSSAGGGYQAFF	TGTGCCAGCAGCTCCGCAGGCGGGGGGTATCAAGCTTTCTTT
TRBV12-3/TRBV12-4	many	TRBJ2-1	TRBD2	CASSFLAGGQVEQFF	TGTGCCAGCAGTTTTCTCGCGGGAGGGCAGGTTGAGCAGTTCTTC
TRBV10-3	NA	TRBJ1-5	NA	CTISPGEEGQPQHF	TGTACCATCAGCCCAGGGGAGGAGGGGCAGCCCCAGCATTTT
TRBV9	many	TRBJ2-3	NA	CASSVGTPDTQYF	TGTGCCAGCAGCGTAGGGACCCCAGATACGCAGTATTTT
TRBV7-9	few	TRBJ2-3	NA	CASSIAEVVDTQYF	TGTGCCAGCAGTATAGCCGAGGTTGTGGATACGCAGTATTTT
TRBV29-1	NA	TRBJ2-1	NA	CSGIGSGSYNEQFF	TGCAGCGGTATTGGGAGTGGCTCTTACAATGAGCAGTTCTTC
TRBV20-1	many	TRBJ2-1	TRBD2	CSATGSGSSYNEQFF	TGCAGTGCCACGGGGAGCGGGAGCTCCTACAATGAGCAGTTCTTC
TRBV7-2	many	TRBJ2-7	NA	CASSFLDGSYEQYF	TGTGCCAGCAGCTTCTTAGATGGGTCCTACGAGCAGTACTTC
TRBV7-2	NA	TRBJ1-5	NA	CASSSDGRGNQPQHF	TGTGCCAGCAGCTCGGACGGAAGAGGCAATCAGCCCCAGCATTTT
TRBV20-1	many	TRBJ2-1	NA	CSARDRLQGSYNEQFF	TGCAGTGCTAGAGACCGTCTACAGGGCTCCTACAATGAGCAGTTCTTC
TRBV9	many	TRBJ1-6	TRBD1	CASSGIRGDSPLHF	TGTGCCAGCAGCGGAATCAGGGGGGACTCACCCCTCCACTTT